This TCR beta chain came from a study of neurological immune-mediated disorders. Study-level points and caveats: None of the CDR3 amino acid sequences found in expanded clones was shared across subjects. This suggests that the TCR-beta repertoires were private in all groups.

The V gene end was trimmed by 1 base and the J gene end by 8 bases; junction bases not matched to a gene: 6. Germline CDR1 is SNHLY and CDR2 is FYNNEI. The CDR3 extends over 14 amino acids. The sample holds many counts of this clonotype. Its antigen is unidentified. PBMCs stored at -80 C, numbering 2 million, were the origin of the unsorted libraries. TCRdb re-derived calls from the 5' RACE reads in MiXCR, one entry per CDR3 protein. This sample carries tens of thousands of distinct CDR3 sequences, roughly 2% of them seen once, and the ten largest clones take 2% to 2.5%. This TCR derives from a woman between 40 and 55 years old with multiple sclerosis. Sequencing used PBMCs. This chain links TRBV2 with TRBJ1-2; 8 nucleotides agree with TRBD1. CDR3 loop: CASSEGQGMRGYTF. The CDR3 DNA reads TGTGCCAGCAGTGAAGGACAGGGGATGAGGGGCTACACCTTC. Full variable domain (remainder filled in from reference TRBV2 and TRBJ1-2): EPEVTQTPSHQVTQMGQEVILRCVPISNHLYFYWYRQILGQKVEFLVSFYNNEISEKSEIFDDQFSVERPDGSNFTLKIRSTKLEDSAMYFCASSEGQGMRGYTFGSGTRLTVV.